This T cell receptor beta chain appears in the sequencing data of a study of blood T cell repertoires in COVID-19 (dated by TCRdb to 2018 to 2020). About the full investigation: Collaborator samples came from the United States, Italy and Spain and covered acute and convalescent phases of COVID-19. A de-identified subject ID, COVID-19 status, age in years and sex were almost always included in the sample metadata. Samples came from the ongoing ImmuneRACE study (first 160 participants) plus 1,254 subjects from 6 global collaborators. The material from the prospective study consisted of cDNA or gDNA derived from T cells, B-cell-depleted T cells, or PBMCs. Where available, HLA class I and class II types were taken from metadata supplied by the sample provider and were not determined by assay-based typing. The repertoires were made available in a free public database intended to serve as a resource for research on the immune response to SARS-CoV-2. Subjects who had been exposed to COVID-19, were actively infected with it, or had recovered from it provided the deeply sampled blood TCRbeta repertoires that made up the dataset. Overall study results and their limits: The quantity of clinical and demographic metadata differed by source and by participant and was supplied without curation.

V is shortened by 7 bases, J by 3 bases, and the region joining them spans 15 bases. According to the germline V gene (reference sequence), CDR1 reads MNHNY and CDR2 reads SVGAGI. The CDR3 measures 15 amino acids from cysteine to phenylalanine. Of all the DNA, just the CDR3 is kept, 45 bases in frame from base 1. Whole blood was collected in K2EDTA tubes by collaborating institutions according to the institutions' own protocols. Collaborator samples were shipped for TCRbeta analysis as frozen whole blood, isolated PBMCs, or DNA extracted from either sample type. TCRbeta CDR3 regions were amplified from genomic DNA by means of the immunoSEQ Assay, a bias-controlled multiplex PCR. As for how the authors treated the data: The number of nucleated cells in each sample was estimated from the amplification of reference gene primers within the assay. Sequence reads were collapsed and filtered to measure the absolute abundance of every unique TCRbeta CDR3 rearrangement. Productive Simpson clonality was computed per sample as the square root of Simpson's diversity index over productive rearrangements. In TCRdb, the immuneACCESS table is reduced to in-frame sequences with V and J assigned. These tables do not hold every clone; where another copy was compared, an unresolved V gene accounts for under half, and the others remain unexplained. Clonal size and the V and J genes are those of that table, whereas D and trimming came from the DNA. The table for this sample lists about 230,000 clones; roughly 83% of them were counted only once. In total, the top ten clones hold 2% to 3% of the sample.

On this clone itself: Its binding antigen is unknown. The sample holds no much larger clone one base away, and base qualities are not on file.

The chain joins TRBV6-6 to TRBJ2-2; the D gene is perhaps TRBD1, on 6 matching bases. This TCR came from a woman in her sixties or seventies with active or convalescent COVID-19. Sequenced: peripheral blood. The CDR3 reads as follows: CASTSGTPYTGELFF. The DNA sequence is TGTGCCAGCACCTCCGGGACACCTTACACCGGGGAGCTGTTTTTT.